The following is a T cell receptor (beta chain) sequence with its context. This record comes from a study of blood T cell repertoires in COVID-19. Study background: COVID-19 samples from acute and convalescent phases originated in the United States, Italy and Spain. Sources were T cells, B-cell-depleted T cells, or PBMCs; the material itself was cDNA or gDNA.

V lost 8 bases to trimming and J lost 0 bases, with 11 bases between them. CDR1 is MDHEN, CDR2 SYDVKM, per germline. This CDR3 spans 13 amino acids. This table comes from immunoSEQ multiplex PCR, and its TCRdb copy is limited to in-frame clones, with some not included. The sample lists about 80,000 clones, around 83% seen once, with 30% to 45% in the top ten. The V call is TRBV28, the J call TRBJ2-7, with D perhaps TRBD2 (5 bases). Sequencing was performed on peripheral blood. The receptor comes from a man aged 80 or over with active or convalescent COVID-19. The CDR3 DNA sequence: TGTGCCAGCCGGACGGGGTACTCCTACGAGCAGTACTTC. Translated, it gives CASRTGYSYEQYF.